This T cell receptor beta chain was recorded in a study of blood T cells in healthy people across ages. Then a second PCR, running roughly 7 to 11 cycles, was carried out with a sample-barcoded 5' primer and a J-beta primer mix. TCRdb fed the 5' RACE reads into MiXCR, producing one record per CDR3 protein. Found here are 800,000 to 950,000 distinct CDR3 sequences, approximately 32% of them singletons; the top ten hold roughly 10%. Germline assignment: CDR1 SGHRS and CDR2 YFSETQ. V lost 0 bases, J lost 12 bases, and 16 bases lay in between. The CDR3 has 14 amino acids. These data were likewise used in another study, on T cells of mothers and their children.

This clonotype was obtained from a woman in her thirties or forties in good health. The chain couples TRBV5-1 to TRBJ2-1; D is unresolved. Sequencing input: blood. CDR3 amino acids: CASSLGSGEQGQFF. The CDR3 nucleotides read TGCGCCAGCAGCTTGGGGTCAGGAGAGCAAGGGCAGTTCTTC.